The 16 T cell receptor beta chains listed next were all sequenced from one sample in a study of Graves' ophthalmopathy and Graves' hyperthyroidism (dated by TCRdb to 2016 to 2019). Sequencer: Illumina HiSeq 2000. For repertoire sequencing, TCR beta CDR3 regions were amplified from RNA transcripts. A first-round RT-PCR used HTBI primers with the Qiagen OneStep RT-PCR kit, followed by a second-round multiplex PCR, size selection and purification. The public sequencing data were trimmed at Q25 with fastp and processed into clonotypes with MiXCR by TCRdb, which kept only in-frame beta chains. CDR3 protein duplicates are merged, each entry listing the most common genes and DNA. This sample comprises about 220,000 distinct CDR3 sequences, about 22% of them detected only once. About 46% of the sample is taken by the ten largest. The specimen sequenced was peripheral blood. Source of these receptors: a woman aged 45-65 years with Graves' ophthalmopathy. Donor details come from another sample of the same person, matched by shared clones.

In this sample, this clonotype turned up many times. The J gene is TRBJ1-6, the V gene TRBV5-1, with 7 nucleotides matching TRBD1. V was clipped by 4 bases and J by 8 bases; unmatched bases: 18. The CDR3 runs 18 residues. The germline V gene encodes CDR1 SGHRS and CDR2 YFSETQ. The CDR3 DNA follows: TGCGCCAGCAGCCTTTACCCAGGGGGAACAGGGATGGATTCACCCCTCCACTTT. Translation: CASSLYPGGTGMDSPLHF.

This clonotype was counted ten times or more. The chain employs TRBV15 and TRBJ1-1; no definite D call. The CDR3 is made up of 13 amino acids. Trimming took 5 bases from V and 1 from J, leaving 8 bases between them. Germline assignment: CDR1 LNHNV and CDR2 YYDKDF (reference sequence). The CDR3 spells CATSVDPNTEAFF. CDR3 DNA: TGTGCCACCAGCGTGGACCCGAACACTGAAGCTTTCTTT.

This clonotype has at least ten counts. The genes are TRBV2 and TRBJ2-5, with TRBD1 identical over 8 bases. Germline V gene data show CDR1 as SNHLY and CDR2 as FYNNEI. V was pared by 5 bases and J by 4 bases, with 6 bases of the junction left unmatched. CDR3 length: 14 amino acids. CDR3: CASSPDRVRETQYF. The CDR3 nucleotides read TGTGCCAGCAGTCCGGACAGGGTTCGAGAGACCCAGTACTTC.

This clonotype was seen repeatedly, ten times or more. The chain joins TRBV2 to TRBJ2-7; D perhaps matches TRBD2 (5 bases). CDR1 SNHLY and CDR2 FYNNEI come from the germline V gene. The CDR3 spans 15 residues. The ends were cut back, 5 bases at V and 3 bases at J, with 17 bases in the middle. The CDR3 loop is CASSFSSGIGYEQYF. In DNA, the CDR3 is TGTGCCAGCAGTTTCTCGTCCGGGATCGGCTACGAGCAGTACTTC.

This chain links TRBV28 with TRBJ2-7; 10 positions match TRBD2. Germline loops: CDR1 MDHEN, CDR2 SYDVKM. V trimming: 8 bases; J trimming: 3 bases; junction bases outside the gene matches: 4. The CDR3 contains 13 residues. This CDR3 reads CASGLAEDYEQYF. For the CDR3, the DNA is TGTGCCAGCGGACTAGCGGAGGACTACGAGCAGTACTTC.

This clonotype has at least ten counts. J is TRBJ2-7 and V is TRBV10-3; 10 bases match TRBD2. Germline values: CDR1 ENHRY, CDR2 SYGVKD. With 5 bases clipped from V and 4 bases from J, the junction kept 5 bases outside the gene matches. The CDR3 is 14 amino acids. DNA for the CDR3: TGTGCCATCAGTCCTAGCGGGAGTGAGTACGAGCAGTACTTC. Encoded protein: CAISPSGSEYEQYF.

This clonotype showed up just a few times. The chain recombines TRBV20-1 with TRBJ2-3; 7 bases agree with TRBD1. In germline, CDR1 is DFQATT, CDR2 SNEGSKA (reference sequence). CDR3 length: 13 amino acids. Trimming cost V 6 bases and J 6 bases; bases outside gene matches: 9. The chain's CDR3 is CSAPGTAVDTQYF. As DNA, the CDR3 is TGCAGTGCCCCCGGGACAGCCGTGGATACGCAGTATTTT.

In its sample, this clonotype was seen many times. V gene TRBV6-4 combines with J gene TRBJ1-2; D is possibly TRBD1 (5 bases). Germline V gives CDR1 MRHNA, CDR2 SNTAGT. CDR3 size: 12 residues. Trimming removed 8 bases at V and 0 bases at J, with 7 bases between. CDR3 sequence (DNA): TGTGCCAGCCAGGGAGCTAACTATGGCTACACCTTC. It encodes CASQGANYGYTF.

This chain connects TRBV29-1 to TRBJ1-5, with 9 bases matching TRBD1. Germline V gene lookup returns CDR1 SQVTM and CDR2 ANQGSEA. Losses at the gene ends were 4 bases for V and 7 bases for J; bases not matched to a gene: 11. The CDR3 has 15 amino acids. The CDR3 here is CSVAEGQGRGQPQHF. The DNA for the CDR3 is TGCAGCGTTGCTGAGGGACAGGGTAGAGGGCAGCCCCAGCATTTT.

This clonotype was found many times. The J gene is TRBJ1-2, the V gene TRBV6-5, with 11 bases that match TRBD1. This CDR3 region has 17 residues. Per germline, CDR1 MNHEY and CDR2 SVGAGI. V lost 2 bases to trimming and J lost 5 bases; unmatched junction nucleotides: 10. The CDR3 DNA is TGTGCCAGCAGTTACCGGAGGACAGGGGGCGAGGGATATGGCTACACCTTC. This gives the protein CASSYRRTGGEGYGYTF.

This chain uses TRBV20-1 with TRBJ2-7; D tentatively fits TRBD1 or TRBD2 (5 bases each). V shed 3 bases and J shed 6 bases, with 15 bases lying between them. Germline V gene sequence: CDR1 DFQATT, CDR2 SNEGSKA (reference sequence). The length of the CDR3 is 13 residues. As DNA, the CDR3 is TGCAGTGCTAGGGGACGCAGGAGTAGCGAGCAGTACTTC. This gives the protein CSARGRRSSEQYF.

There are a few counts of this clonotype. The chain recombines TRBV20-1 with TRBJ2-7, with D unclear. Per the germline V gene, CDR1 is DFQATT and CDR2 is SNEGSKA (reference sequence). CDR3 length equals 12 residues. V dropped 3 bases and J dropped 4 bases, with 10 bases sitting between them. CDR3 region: CSASLLGYEQYF. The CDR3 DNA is TGCAGTGCTAGCCTCTTGGGGTACGAGCAGTACTTC.

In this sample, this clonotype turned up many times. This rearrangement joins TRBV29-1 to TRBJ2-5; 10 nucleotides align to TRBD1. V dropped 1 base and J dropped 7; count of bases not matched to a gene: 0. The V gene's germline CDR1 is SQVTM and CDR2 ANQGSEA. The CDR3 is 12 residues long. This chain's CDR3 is CSVEGTGGTQYF. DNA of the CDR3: TGCAGCGTTGAAGGGACAGGGGGGACCCAGTACTTC.

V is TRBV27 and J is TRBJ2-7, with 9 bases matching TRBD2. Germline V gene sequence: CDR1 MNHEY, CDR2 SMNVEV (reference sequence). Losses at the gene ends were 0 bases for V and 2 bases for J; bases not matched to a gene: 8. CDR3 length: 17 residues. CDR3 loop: CASSLSAGAGGTYEQYF. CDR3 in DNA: TGTGCCAGCAGTTTATCTGCGGGAGCGGGAGGAACCTACGAGCAGTACTTC.

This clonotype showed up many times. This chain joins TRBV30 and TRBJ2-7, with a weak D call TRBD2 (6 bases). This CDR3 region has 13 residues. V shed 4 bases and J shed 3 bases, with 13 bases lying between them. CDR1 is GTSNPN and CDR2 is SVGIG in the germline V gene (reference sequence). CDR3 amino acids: CAWNYGGRYEQYF. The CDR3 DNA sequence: TGTGCCTGGAATTACGGGGGACGCTACGAGCAGTACTTC.

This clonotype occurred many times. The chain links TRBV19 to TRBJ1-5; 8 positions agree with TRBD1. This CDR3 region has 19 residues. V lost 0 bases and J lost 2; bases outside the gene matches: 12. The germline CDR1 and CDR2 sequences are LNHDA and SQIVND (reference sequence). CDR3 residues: CASSIEAGGAVSGNQPQHF. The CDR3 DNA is TGTGCCAGTAGTATAGAAGCAGGGGGCGCCGTGTCGGGCAATCAGCCCCAGCATTTT. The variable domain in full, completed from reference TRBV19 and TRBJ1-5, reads DGGITQSPKYLFRKEGQNVTLSCEQNLNHDAMYWYRQDPGQGLRLIYYSQIVNDFQKGDIAEGYSVSREKKESFPLTVTSAQKNPTAFYLCASSIEAGGAVSGNQPQHFGDGTRLSIL.